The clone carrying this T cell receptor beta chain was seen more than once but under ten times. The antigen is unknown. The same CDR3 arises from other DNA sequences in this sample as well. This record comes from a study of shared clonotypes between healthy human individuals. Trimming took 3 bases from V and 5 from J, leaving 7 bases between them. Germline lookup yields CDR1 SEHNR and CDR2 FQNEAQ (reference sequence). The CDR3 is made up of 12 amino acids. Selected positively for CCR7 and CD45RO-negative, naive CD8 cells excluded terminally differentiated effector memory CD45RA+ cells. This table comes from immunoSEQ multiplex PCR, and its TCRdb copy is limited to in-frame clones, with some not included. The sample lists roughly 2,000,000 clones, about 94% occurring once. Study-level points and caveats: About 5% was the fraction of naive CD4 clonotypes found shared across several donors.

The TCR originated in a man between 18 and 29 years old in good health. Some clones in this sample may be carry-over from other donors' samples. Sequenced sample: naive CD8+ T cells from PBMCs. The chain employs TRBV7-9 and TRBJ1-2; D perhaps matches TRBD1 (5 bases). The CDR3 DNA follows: TGTGCCAGCAGCTTGACAGCGTATGGCTACACCTTC. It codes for CASSLTAYGYTF.